What follows describes a single T cell receptor beta chain. Its antigen is undetermined. V gave up 0 bases and J gave up 11 bases, with 15 bases separating them. Germline V gene data show CDR1 as DFQATT and CDR2 as SNEGSKA (reference sequence). The CDR3 runs 13 residues. TCRdb ran MiXCR on the 5' RACE reads and lists one entry per CDR3 protein. The table lists under 300,000 distinct CDR3 sequences, 11% to 15% of them singletons, with under 9.5% in the top ten. This record belongs to a study of identical twins. Study observations and caveats: Memory repertoires showed no such pattern, whereas abundant cord blood beta clonotypes carried fewer insertions.

Source material: memory (CD45RO+) T cells sorted from blood. The chain carries TRBV20-1 and TRBJ2-3; D not resolved. This receptor was taken from a young woman in good health. CDR3 bases: TGCAGTGCTAGAGATCCATTTATATGGGGGCAGTATTTT. It is translated as CSARDPFIWGQYF.